One sample yielded the 28 T cell receptor beta chains listed below, sequenced in a study of shared clonotypes between healthy human individuals. Generated by immunoSEQ multiplex PCR, the TCRdb table keeps only in-frame clones and is missing some. Here the sample spans roughly 500,000 clones, around 79% being singletons. Sequenced material: PBMCs. The receptors come from a woman between 40 and 50 years old in good health. Some clones in this sample may be carry-over from other donors' samples.

The chain has TRBV15 and TRBJ2-7; TRBD1 is a possible D gene (5 bases). Germline CDR1 is LNHNV and CDR2 is YYDKDF (reference sequence). V lost 2 bases, J lost 6 bases, and 11 bases lay in between. The length of the CDR3 is 13 residues. The CDR3 DNA reads TGTGCCACCAGCAGAAAAGGGGTAACCGAGCAGTACTTC. It yields the protein CATSRKGVTEQYF.

This clone has a single count. V is TRBV27 and J is TRBJ1-6; D may be TRBD1 (5 bases). Germline V CDR1 and CDR2: MNHEY, SMNVEV (reference sequence). The CDR3 runs to 17 residues. The V gene lost 6 bases and the J gene lost 6 bases, with 21 bases spanning the gap. The CDR3: CASSPRSGGGPNSPLHF. The CDR3 coding sequence is TGTGCCAGCAGCCCTCGGTCGGGGGGTGGTCCTAATTCACCCCTCCACTTT.

This chain links TRBV27 with TRBJ1-5; no clear D gene. Germline V gene sequence: CDR1 MNHEY, CDR2 SMNVEV (reference sequence). The CDR3 extends over 15 amino acids. V lost 5 bases and J 2 bases, leaving 13 bases between the germline ends. The CDR3 loop reads CASSRTVGGNQPQHF. As DNA, the CDR3 is TGTGCCAGCAGTCGGACGGTGGGTGGCAATCAGCCCCAGCATTTT.

The J gene is TRBJ2-3, the V gene TRBV10-3, with D unclear. Trimming shortened V by 6 bases and J by 1 base, and 23 bases separated the two germline ends. This CDR3 comprises 18 residues. Germline CDR1 ENHRY, CDR2 SYGVKD. This chain's CDR3 is CAISGGRWGSDGTDTQYF. CDR3 coding DNA: TGTGCCATCAGCGGTGGGCGCTGGGGTTCAGATGGCACAGATACGCAGTATTTT.

With respect to this clone: The same CDR3 also results from other DNA sequences found in this sample. The chain joins TRBV5-1 to TRBJ2-5; 14 nucleotides line up with TRBD2. The CDR3 totals 16 residues. Germline V gives CDR1 SGHRS, CDR2 YFSETQ. The ends lost 0 bases at V and 5 bases at J; junction bases unmatched: 3. CDR3 in amino acids: CASSLGGTSGSETQYF. In DNA form, the CDR3 reads TGCGCCAGCAGCTTGGGGGGGACTAGCGGGAGTGAGACCCAGTACTTC. Full variable domain (rest looked up from reference TRBV5-1 and TRBJ2-5): KAGVTQTPRYLIKTRGQQVTLSCSPISGHRSVSWYQQTPGQGLQFLFEYFSETQRNKGNFPGRFSGRQFSNSRSEMNVSTLELGDSALYLCASSLGGTSGSETQYFGPGTRLLVL.

V is TRBV5-1 and J is TRBJ2-7, with TRBD2 matching 11 bases. V gave up 0 bases and J gave up 2 bases; unmatched junction bases: 4. Germline values: CDR1 SGHRS, CDR2 YFSETQ. This CDR3 has 16 residues. The CDR3 DNA sequence: TGCGCCAGCAGCTTGGGACTAGCGGGACTTACCTACGAGCAGTACTTC. This encodes CASSLGLAGLTYEQYF.

CDR3 in amino acids: CSVESGANYGYTF. CDR3 DNA sequence: TGCAGCGTTGAATCGGGCGCCAACTATGGCTACACCTTC. The chain employs TRBV29-1 and TRBJ1-2; D uncertain. Trimming left V 2 bases short and J 2 bases short, with 9 bases between. Per the germline V gene, CDR1 is SQVTM and CDR2 is ANQGSEA. The CDR3 runs to 13 residues.

The rearrangement joins TRBV5-4 to TRBJ2-1; weak D call: TRBD2 (6 bases). V was pared by 5 bases and J by 9 bases, with 21 bases between. Germline CDR1 is SGHNT and CDR2 is YYREEE (reference sequence). There are 15 residues in the CDR3. The DNA of the CDR3 is TGTGCCAGCAGTTCCCTAGCGCCGACCGAGTCTGAGCAGTTCTTC. Amino acid sequence: CASSSLAPTESEQFF.

CDR3 bases: TGTGCCATCTCAAAGGGGACAGGGGCTGGAGAGCAGTACTTC. This codes for CAISKGTGAGEQYF. The chain joins TRBV7-9 to TRBJ2-7; 10 bases are shared with TRBD1. Trimming took 10 bases from V and 7 from J; bases not matched to a gene: 13. The CDR3 is made up of 14 amino acids. The germline CDR1 and CDR2 sequences are SEHNR and FQNEAQ (reference sequence).

V gene TRBV5-6 combines with J gene TRBJ2-3; the D call may be TRBD1 or TRBD2 (5 bases each). V dropped 4 bases and J dropped 4 bases, with 13 bases sitting between them. This CDR3 has 14 residues. Germline CDR1 reads SGHDT; CDR2 reads YYEEEE. CDR3: CASSRGVFADTQYF. CDR3 sequence (DNA): TGTGCCAGCAGCAGAGGGGTGTTTGCAGATACGCAGTATTTT. Using reference TRBV5-6 and TRBJ2-3 for the parts outside the CDR3, the full variable domain is DAGVTQSPTHLIKTRGQQVTLRCSPKSGHDTVSWYQQALGQGPQFIFQYYEEEERQRGNFPDRFSGHQFPNYSSELNVNALLLGDSALYLCASSRGVFADTQYFGPGTRLTVL.

The chain is built from TRBV5-1 and TRBJ2-5; TRBD1 is a possible D gene (6 bases). The CDR3 loop spans 14 amino acids. The germline V gene encodes CDR1 SGHRS and CDR2 YFSETQ. V dropped 2 bases and J dropped 5 bases, with 13 bases sitting between them. CDR3 DNA: TGCGCCAGCAGCTTTCCACAGGGTGGGGAGACCCAGTACTTC. This translates into CASSFPQGGETQYF.

Concerning this clone itself: Different DNA sequences within this sample yield the same CDR3. V gene TRBV5-1 combines with J gene TRBJ1-2, with TRBD1 identical over 8 bases. The CDR3 has 13 residues. Germline V gives CDR1 SGHRS, CDR2 YFSETQ. V lost 2 bases and J lost 8; bases outside the gene matches: 5. CDR3 residues: CASSFGQGGGYTF. The DNA of the CDR3 is TGCGCCAGCAGCTTCGGACAGGGAGGAGGCTACACCTTC.

This clone was found once. V gene TRBV10-3 combines with J gene TRBJ1-3, with D hard to call. This CDR3 comprises 16 residues. Trimming removed 0 bases at V and 4 bases at J, with 13 bases between. Germline assignment: CDR1 ENHRY and CDR2 SYGVKD. This CDR3 is CAISESPGREGNTIYF. The CDR3, as DNA: TGTGCCATCAGTGAGTCCCCGGGCAGAGAGGGAAACACCATATATTTT.

J is TRBJ1-6 and V is TRBV30; D is perhaps TRBD1 (6 bases). The CDR3 is 13 residues long. Germline CDR1 reads GTSNPN; CDR2 reads SVGIG (reference sequence). The V and J ends lost 2 bases and 6 bases respectively, with 8 bases between them. DNA of the CDR3: TGTGCCTGGAGTCGGGGGGCTAATTCACCCCTCCACTTT. This encodes CAWSRGANSPLHF.

The genes are TRBV6-4 and TRBJ1-4, with 9 nucleotides matching TRBD1. Germline CDR1 reads MRHNA; CDR2 reads SNTAGT. The CDR3 totals 17 residues. V was clipped by 6 bases and J by 0 bases; unmatched bases: 8. The CDR3 DNA reads TGTGCCAGCAGCCGGGACAGGGACGCTGCAACTAATGAAAAACTGTTTTTT. It translates to CASSRDRDAATNEKLFF.

J is TRBJ2-1 and V is TRBV9; 12 positions match TRBD2. This CDR3 region has 16 residues. Germline trimming cut 3 bases from V and 2 bases from J; bases unmatched to any gene: 3. Germline V gives CDR1 SGDLS, CDR2 YYNGEE. The CDR3 loop is CASSDRTSGTYNEQFF. CDR3 sequence (DNA): TGTGCCAGCAGCGATCGGACTAGCGGGACCTACAATGAGCAGTTCTTC.

This clone was recorded once. The gene calls are TRBV14 and TRBJ1-1, with D hard to call. The V gene lost 0 bases and the J gene lost 6 bases, with 8 bases spanning the gap. Germline V gene lookup returns CDR1 SGHDN and CDR2 FVKESK. This CDR3 is built from 13 residues. CDR3 residues: CASSQDWLAEAFF. The CDR3, as DNA: TGTGCCAGCAGCCAAGATTGGCTGGCTGAAGCTTTCTTT.

The rearrangement joins TRBV6-5 to TRBJ2-1, with D tentatively TRBD1 (5 bases). The V gene lost 2 bases and the J gene lost 5 bases, with 13 bases spanning the gap. Germline V gene lookup returns CDR1 MNHEY and CDR2 SVGAGI. This CDR3 contains 15 residues. Here the CDR3 reads CASSYGAQPDNEQFF. The CDR3 region has the DNA TGTGCCAGCAGTTACGGGGCGCAGCCAGACAATGAGCAGTTCTTC.

The genes are TRBV6-4 and TRBJ2-7; 10 bases are shared with TRBD1. The CDR3 loop spans 17 amino acids. Looked up from germline, CDR1 is MRHNA and CDR2 is SNTAGT. Trimming cost V 11 bases and J 6 bases; bases outside gene matches: 22. CDR3 DNA sequence: TGTGCCCTTCGGGCACTAGACAGGGGGCTCGATTGGCCCGAGCAGTACTTC. Residues: CALRALDRGLDWPEQYF.

This rearrangement joins TRBV9 to TRBJ1-2; 10 bases fit TRBD1. The V segment lost 1 base and the J segment 6 bases; nucleotides outside the gene matches: 3. The germline CDR1 and CDR2 sequences are SGDLS and YYNGEE. The CDR3 totals 14 residues. For the CDR3, the DNA is TGTGCCAGCAGCGTAACGGGACAGGGGAATGGCTACACCTTC. Translating it yields CASSVTGQGNGYTF. The whole variable domain, remainder taken from reference TRBV9 and TRBJ1-2, is DSGVTQTPKHLITATGQRVTLRCSPRSGDLSVYWYQQSLDQGLQFLIQYYNGEERAKGNILERFSAQQFPDLHSELNLSSLELGDSALYFCASSVTGQGNGYTFGSGTRLTVV.

V is TRBV7-9 and J is TRBJ2-1; 7 bases are shared with TRBD2. CDR1 is SEHNR and CDR2 is FQNEAQ in the germline V gene (reference sequence). Trimming cost V 4 bases and J 6 bases; bases outside gene matches: 3. The CDR3 is 13 residues long. The CDR3 spells CASSWTSVNEQFF. The CDR3 region has the DNA TGTGCCAGCAGCTGGACTAGTGTCAATGAGCAGTTCTTC. Based on the CDR3 plus reference TRBV7-9 and TRBJ2-1, the full variable domain is DTGVSQNPRHKITKRGQNVTFRCDPISEHNRLYWYRQTLGQGPEFLTYFQNEAQLEKSRLLSDRFSAERPKGSFSTLEIQRTEQGDSAMYLCASSWTSVNEQFFGPGTRLTVL.

This rearrangement joins TRBV5-1 to TRBJ2-5; TRBD1 aligns across 7 bases. Germline CDR1 SGHRS, CDR2 YFSETQ. CDR3 length: 14 amino acids. J gave up 5 bases and V 4 bases, and 8 bases lay outside the gene matches. The CDR3: CASSLGADRETQYF. The CDR3 nucleotides are TGCGCCAGCAGCCTTGGGGCGGACAGGGAGACCCAGTACTTC.

The sample holds a few counts of this clone. The sample contains more than one DNA sequence encoding this CDR3. The chain combines TRBV6-5 with TRBJ2-3, with D perhaps matching TRBD2 (6 bases). The V end lost 2 bases, the J end lost 0 bases, and 6 bases lay between the germline ends. Germline values: CDR1 MNHEY, CDR2 SVGAGI. The CDR3 sequence is 14 residues long. The CDR3 is CASSYSGSTDTQYF. The CDR3 bases are TGTGCCAGCAGTTACAGCGGGAGCACAGATACGCAGTATTTT.

Concerning this clone itself: The sample holds other DNA sequences that translate to the same CDR3. The rearrangement links TRBV2 to TRBJ2-2, with 8 bases that match TRBD2. The CDR3 totals 15 residues. Germline lookup yields CDR1 SNHLY and CDR2 FYNNEI. J was trimmed by 4 bases and V by 4 bases; bases with no gene match: 5. CDR3 in amino acids: CASSGSGSRTGELFF. The CDR3 DNA reads TGTGCCAGCAGTGGAAGCGGGAGCCGCACCGGGGAGCTGTTTTTT.

The chain employs TRBV7-9 and TRBJ2-7, with TRBD1 identical over 10 bases. The germline gives CDR1 SEHNR, CDR2 FQNEAQ (reference sequence). The CDR3 covers 16 residues. The trim removed 1 base at V and 5 bases at J, leaving 8 bases unmatched. The CDR3: CASSLGSRDRGHEQYF. The CDR3 coding sequence is TGTGCCAGCAGCTTAGGCTCCCGGGACAGGGGCCACGAGCAGTACTTC.

The V call is TRBV5-1, the J call TRBJ2-2; maybe TRBD1 (5 bases). The V and J ends lost 2 bases and 2 bases respectively, with 7 bases between them. Germline V gene data show CDR1 as SGHRS and CDR2 as YFSETQ. The CDR3 runs 14 residues. The CDR3 nucleotides read TGCGCCAGCAGCTTAGGGGATAACACCGGGGAGCTGTTTTTT. This codes for CASSLGDNTGELFF.

The chain uses TRBV30 and TRBJ1-4; 12 positions match TRBD1. V was pared by 2 bases and J by 6 bases, with 13 bases of the junction left unmatched. Germline V gene data show CDR1 as GTSNPN and CDR2 as SVGIG (reference sequence). CDR3 length: 18 residues. The CDR3 protein is CAWSLGTGGFVIDEKLFF. CDR3 DNA sequence: TGTGCCTGGAGTTTAGGGACAGGGGGCTTTGTGATTGATGAAAAACTGTTTTTT.

This rearrangement joins TRBV6-4 to TRBJ2-1, with 10 positions matching TRBD2. This CDR3 comprises 16 residues. Germline V gene data show CDR1 as MRHNA and CDR2 as SNTAGT. The V gene end was trimmed by 4 bases and the J gene end by 2 bases; junction bases not matched to a gene: 5. In nucleotides, the CDR3 is TGTGCCAGCAGTGCAACAGCGGGAGGGCCCTACAATGAGCAGTTCTTC. As protein: CASSATAGGPYNEQFF.